This is a list of T cell receptor beta chains from one sample in a study of blood T cell repertoires in COVID-19. The table came from immunoSEQ multiplex PCR; TCRdb's copy has only in-frame clones and leaves some out. In the table there are 250,000 to 350,000 clones, around 87% of which are singletons. Sequencing was done on a sample of peripheral blood. Every receptor here comes from a woman aged 25 to 39 who had recovered from COVID-19. The CDR3 runs from the conserved cysteine through the conserved F or W. The D gene is left open where the match is weak. Where a row states a size, it is once, few, many or the class of an expanded clone; other rows omit it.

j_call d_call clone_size v_call cdr3_aa cdr3_nt
TRBJ2-3 NA NA TRBV6-2/TRBV6-3 CASSSHRVLDTQYF TGTGCCAGCAGTTCCCACAGGGTTCTGGATACGCAGTATTTT
TRBJ1-1 TRBD1 NA TRBV24-1 CATSDAGQGSTEAFF TGTGCCACCAGTGATGCGGGACAGGGGAGCACTGAAGCTTTCTTT
TRBJ2-3 TRBD2 NA TRBV2 CASTRTSGYTDTQYF TGTGCCAGCACTCGGACTAGCGGGTACACAGATACGCAGTATTTT
TRBJ2-2 NA few TRBV28 CASSPTTENTGELFF TGTGCCAGCAGCCCGACTACGGAGAACACCGGGGAGCTGTTTTTT
TRBJ2-7 NA NA TRBV7-7 CASSLASGNEQYF TGTGCTAGCAGCTTAGCCTCGGGAAACGAGCAGTACTTC
TRBJ2-2 TRBD2 NA TRBV6-4 CASSAGWRESGGELFF TGTGCCAGCAGCGCCGGGTGGCGGGAGTCCGGCGGGGAGCTGTTTTTT
TRBJ2-1 TRBD2 NA TRBV18 CASSPRLAGGDNEQFF TGTGCCAGCTCACCACGGCTAGCGGGAGGTGACAATGAGCAGTTCTTC
TRBJ1-1 NA NA TRBV29-1 CSVVTVEAFF TGCAGCGTTGTTACAGTTGAAGCTTTCTTT
TRBJ1-1 TRBD1 NA TRBV6-6 CASSTRQGVNTEAFF TGTGCCAGCAGTACCCGACAGGGAGTGAACACTGAAGCTTTCTTT
TRBJ1-1 NA NA TRBV18 CASSPMEARGTEAFF TGTGCCAGCTCACCAATGGAAGCCAGGGGCACTGAAGCTTTCTTT
TRBJ2-3 NA NA TRBV7-2 CASSLAYGGHTDTQYF TGTGCCAGCAGCTTAGCGTACGGGGGGCACACAGATACGCAGTATTTT
TRBJ2-6 TRBD1 NA TRBV5-6 CASSPGQGASGANVLTF TGTGCCAGCAGTCCGGGACAGGGGGCCTCTGGGGCCAACGTCCTGACTTTC
TRBJ1-1 NA NA TRBV6-2/TRBV6-3 CASSPTGLLNTEAFF TGTGCCAGCAGCCCGACAGGATTATTGAACACTGAAGCTTTCTTT
TRBJ1-1 TRBD1 NA TRBV19 CASSPDRDVAEAFF TGTGCCAGTAGCCCTGACAGGGACGTCGCTGAAGCTTTCTTT